The rows below give T cell receptor beta chains drawn from one sample of a study of Ad26.COV2.S vaccination and SARS-CoV-2 variants. Some clones are missing from TCRdb's copy, which holds only in-frame ones; the method was immunoSEQ multiplex PCR. Of some 520,000 clones in the sample, 70% to 90% were seen once. Specimen: peripheral blood, collected in a trial of Ad26.COV2.S vaccine versus placebo. These TCRs come from a person aged 18 to 59 who received the Ad26.COV2.S COVID-19 vaccine or a placebo. Both conserved end residues are part of each CDR3. The D gene is left open where the match is weak. Clone sizes are given selectively: once, few, many, or a class where the clone is expanded.

d_call j_call clone_size v_call cdr3_nt cdr3_aa
. TRBJ2-7 . TRBV7-2 TGTGCCAGCAGCTTGGGGGACTTACAATTCTACGAGCAGTACTTC CASSLGDLQFYEQYF
. TRBJ1-4 . TRBV18 TGTGCCAGCTCACCACGAATAGGAGTAGGAGAAAAACTGTTTTTT CASSPRIGVGEKLFF
TRBD2 TRBJ2-1 once TRBV5-1 TGCGCCACTGGCGGGGGGCCCGGGGGTGAGCAGTTCTTC CATGGGPGGEQFF
. TRBJ2-2 once TRBV7-8 TGTGCCAGCCCCGCCCTGGGGGGGGGCTCCTGGGAGCTGTTTTTT CASPALGGGSWELFF
TRBD1 TRBJ2-7 . TRBV28 TGTGCCAGCAGTGTCGGGACAGGGGCTCGCGACGAGCAGTACTTC CASSVGTGARDEQYF
TRBD2 TRBJ2-1 . TRBV7-3 TGTGCCAGCAGCTTAAGTGGGCTAGCGGGAGGGAGGGGTGAGCAGTTCTTC CASSLSGLAGGRGEQFF
. TRBJ1-6 . TRBV6-4 TGTGCCAGTCACGCCCCTCTGGACCATCAGACGAGCTCCTATAATTCACCCCTCCACTTT CASHAPLDHQTSSYNSPLHF
. TRBJ2-7 . TRBV20-1 TGCAGTGCTAGTGGGGGACTTTTGGAGCAGTACTTC CSASGGLLEQYF
TRBD1 TRBJ1-3 . TRBV7-8 TGTGCCAGCAGCTTGGGACAGGGAGGGGGAAACACCATATATTTT CASSLGQGGGNTIYF
. TRBJ2-4 few TRBV7-8 TGTGCCAGCAGCTTAGGACTACTGGGGGGGCAGGCCAAAAACATTCAGTACTTC CASSLGLLGGQAKNIQYF
. TRBJ2-5 . TRBV5-8 TGTGCCAGCAGCTTCGGGGGACGTGAGACCCAGTACTTC CASSFGGRETQYF
TRBD2 TRBJ2-7 . TRBV6-2/TRBV6-3 TGTGCCAGCAGCCGGGCAACGGCGGGAGTTTATGAAGAGCAGTACTTC CASSRATAGVYEEQYF
TRBD2 TRBJ2-1 . TRBV7-9 TGTGCCAGCAGCTTAAGGACTAGCGGGAGCAACAATGAGCAGTTCTTC CASSLRTSGSNNEQFF
TRBD1 TRBJ1-6 . TRBV27 TGTGCCAGCAGTTTAAATCCCGGACAGGGTAGTTCACCCCTCCACTTT CASSLNPGQGSSPLHF
. TRBJ1-5 . TRBV2 TGTGCCAGCAGTGAGACGACAGTCAGGAATCAGCCCCAGCATTTT CASSETTVRNQPQHF
. TRBJ2-5 . TRBV25-1 TGTGCCAGCAGTGAGGCCCGGCGTGGGACCCAGTACTTC CASSEARRGTQYF
. TRBJ2-3 . TRBV28 TGTGCCAGCTTAAGACCAGGGTCGAGGGATACGCAGTATTTT CASLRPGSRDTQYF
. TRBJ2-1 . TRBV7-2 TGTGCCAGCAGCTTAGACTTTGTTAGTGAGCAGTTCTTC CASSLDFVSEQFF
TRBD1 TRBJ1-4 . TRBV5-8 TGTGCCAGCAGCCAAGGACAGGGGCCTAATGAAAAACTGTTTTTT CASSQGQGPNEKLFF
. TRBJ1-6 once TRBV21-1 TGTGCCAGCAGCAGAGCCCGGGGCCCTAATTCACCCCTCCACTTT CASSRARGPNSPLHF
. TRBJ2-3 . TRBV11-2 TGTGCCAGCACCTCCCGGGGCGCTGGCACAGATACGCAGTATTTT CASTSRGAGTDTQYF
. TRBJ2-7 . TRBV28 TGTGCCAGCAGTAATCGCGGGACCTTTTCCTACGAGCAGTACTTC CASSNRGTFSYEQYF
. TRBJ2-7 . TRBV10-3 TGTGCCATCAGTCAAAACTACGAGCAGTACTTC CAISQNYEQYF
. TRBJ1-1 few TRBV20-1 TGCAGTGCTAGATCTGGTTTTGAAGCTTTCTTT CSARSGFEAFF
TRBD1 TRBJ2-7 . TRBV5-6 TGTGCCAGCAGCACGGGACAGGGGGCTTACGAGCAGTACTTC CASSTGQGAYEQYF
. TRBJ1-5 few TRBV24-1 TGTGCCACCAGTATGGGGAGTCAGCCCCAGCATTTT CATSMGSQPQHF
TRBD2 TRBJ2-1 . TRBV2 TGTGCCAGCAGTAAACCGGGACTAGCGAGGAATGAGCAGTTCTTC CASSKPGLARNEQFF
. TRBJ2-7 . TRBV7-2 TGTGCCAGCAGCTTAGTATTCGGGGGAAAACCCTACGAGCAGTACTTC CASSLVFGGKPYEQYF
. TRBJ1-5 . TRBV7-9 TGTGCCAGCAGCCACCCCGGAAGCAATCAGCCCCAGCATTTT CASSHPGSNQPQHF
. TRBJ1-2 once TRBV21-1 TGTGCCAGCAGCCCCCCGAGGACACCATATGGCTACACCTTC CASSPPRTPYGYTF
. TRBJ2-2 . TRBV9 TGTGCCAGCAGCGTAGGGGTCGGGGAGCTGTTTTTT CASSVGVGELFF
TRBD1 TRBJ1-5 . TRBV25-1 TGTGCCAGCAGTGGAGGGGGCGGGAGCAATCAGCCCCAGCATTTT CASSGGGGSNQPQHF
. TRBJ2-2 few TRBV5-4 TGTGCCAGCAGCCCTACGACAGCTACGAACACCGGGGAGCTGTTTTTT CASSPTTATNTGELFF
TRBD1 TRBJ1-1 . TRBV2 TGTGCCAGCGGACAGGGCCCCGTGGCTAAAAACACTGAAGCTTTCTTT CASGQGPVAKNTEAFF